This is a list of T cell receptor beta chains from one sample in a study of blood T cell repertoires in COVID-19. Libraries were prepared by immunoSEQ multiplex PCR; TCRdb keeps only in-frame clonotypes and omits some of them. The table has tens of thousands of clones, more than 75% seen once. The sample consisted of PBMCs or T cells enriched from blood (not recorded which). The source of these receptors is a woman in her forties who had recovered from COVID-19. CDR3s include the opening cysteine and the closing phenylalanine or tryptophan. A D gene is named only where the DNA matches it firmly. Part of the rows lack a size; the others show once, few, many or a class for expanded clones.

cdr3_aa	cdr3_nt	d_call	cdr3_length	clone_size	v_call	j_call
CASSEVTGLTQYF	TGTGCCAGCAGTGAAGTGACAGGGCTAACGCAGTATTTT	TRBD1	13	.	TRBV2	TRBJ2-3
CASSQVRSSSGNTIYF	TGTGCCAGCAGCCAAGTCAGAAGTTCCTCTGGAAACACCATATATTTT	.	16	.	TRBV3-1/TRBV3-2	TRBJ1-3
CASSELRAEQFF	TGTGCCAGCAGTGAATTAAGAGCGGAGCAGTTCTTC	.	12	.	TRBV25-1	TRBJ2-1
CASSLERVKVWSEDGYTF	TGCGCCAGCAGCTTGGAAAGGGTGAAAGTGTGGTCGGAGGATGGCTACACCTTC	.	18	.	TRBV5-1	TRBJ1-2
CASSRGQLGNTIYF	TGTGCCAGCAGCCGGGGACAGCTTGGAAACACCATATATTTT	TRBD1	14	.	TRBV5-8	TRBJ1-3
CASSLGRDTEAFF	TGCGCCAGCAGTCTGGGGAGAGACACTGAAGCTTTCTTT	.	13	.	TRBV10-2	TRBJ1-1
CSASLGSTEAFF	TGCAGTGCTAGTCTAGGTAGCACTGAAGCTTTCTTT	.	12	.	TRBV20-1	TRBJ1-1
CASSPDGIDYGYTF	TGCGCCAGCAGTCCGGACGGGATTGACTATGGCTACACCTTC	.	14	.	TRBV5-1	TRBJ1-2
CASSSEMTGNSPLHF	TGTGCCAGCAGCTCAGAGATGACAGGTAATTCACCCCTCCACTTT	.	15	.	TRBV5-4	TRBJ1-6
CAIRGDTDTQYF	TGTGCCATCAGGGGAGATACAGATACGCAGTATTTT	.	12	few	TRBV10-3	TRBJ2-3
CASSVPGVNSYEQYF	TGTGCCAGCAGCGTGCCCGGGGTGAACTCCTACGAGCAGTACTTC	.	15	.	TRBV28	TRBJ2-7
CASSYAASSGANVLTF	TGTGCCAGCAGTTACGCCGCCAGCTCTGGGGCCAACGTCCTGACTTTC	.	16	.	TRBV6-2/TRBV6-3	TRBJ2-6
CASSIRQGTDTQYF	TGTGCCAGCAGCATTAGACAGGGGACAGATACGCAGTATTTT	TRBD1	14	.	TRBV9	TRBJ2-3
CASSELSGQNYEQYF	TGTGCCAGCAGTGAATTAAGTGGGCAGAACTACGAGCAGTACTTC	.	15	.	TRBV2	TRBJ2-7
CAISESNQGAKNSPLHF	TGTGCCATCAGTGAGTCGAACCAGGGGGCGAAGAATTCACCCCTCCACTTT	TRBD1	17	.	TRBV10-3	TRBJ1-6
CASSQDSSFYNEQFF	TGTGCCAGCAGCCAAGATTCTAGCTTCTACAATGAGCAGTTCTTC	.	15	.	TRBV14	TRBJ2-1
CASSLGGQVGYTF	TGTGCCAGCAGTTTGGGGGGGCAGGTTGGCTACACCTTC	.	13	.	TRBV12-3/TRBV12-4	TRBJ1-2
CASSFINTGELFF	TGTGCCAGCAGTTTTATAAACACCGGGGAGCTGTTTTTT	.	13	.	TRBV12-3/TRBV12-4	TRBJ2-2
CASSSRDRAGNTIYF	TGTGCCAGTAGTTCCCGGGACAGGGCTGGAAACACCATATATTTT	TRBD1	15	.	TRBV19	TRBJ1-3
CASSLPQLALDTQYF	TGTGCCAGCAGCTTGCCTCAACTAGCGTTAGATACGCAGTATTTT	TRBD2	15	.	TRBV5-4	TRBJ2-3
CAIPKGQGDFF	TGTGCCATCCCCAAGGGGCAGGGGGACTTCTTC	TRBD1	11	.	TRBV10-3	TRBJ2-1
CASSPPGTAGQPQHF	TGTGCCAGCAGCCCCCCAGGGACAGCAGGGCAGCCCCAGCATTTT	TRBD1	15	.	TRBV7-9	TRBJ1-5
CASNRAGGGNQPQHF	TGTGCCAGCAACCGCGCGGGGGGGGGCAATCAGCCCCAGCATTTT	.	15	.	TRBV2	TRBJ1-5
CASSDWTGRKDGYTF	TGTGCCAGCAGTGATTGGACAGGGAGGAAGGATGGCTACACCTTC	TRBD1	15	.	TRBV6-1	TRBJ1-2
CSVVERGVVDEQYF	TGCAGCGTTGTCGAAAGGGGTGTTGTGGACGAGCAGTACTTC	.	14	.	TRBV29-1	TRBJ2-7
CASSDPPGGGQGVEAFF	TGTGCCAGCAGTGACCCGCCCGGTGGGGGACAGGGCGTTGAAGCTTTCTTT	TRBD1	17	.	TRBV6-1	TRBJ1-1
CASSLTRTPYYQETQYF	TGTGCCAGCAGCTTGACGAGGACACCGTATTACCAAGAGACCCAGTACTTC	.	17	.	TRBV5-6	TRBJ2-5
CASSRQTRQGHGYTF	TGTGCCAGCAGCCGCCAAACCAGACAGGGTCATGGCTACACCTTC	TRBD1	15	.	TRBV5-5	TRBJ1-2
CASSGTGVEKLFF	TGTGCCAGTAGCGGGACAGGGGTTGAAAAACTGTTTTTT	TRBD1	13	few	TRBV19	TRBJ1-4
CASSEAGRGENQPQHF	TGTGCCAGCAGTGAAGCGGGCAGGGGAGAGAATCAGCCCCAGCATTTT	.	16	few	TRBV2	TRBJ1-5